The 23 T cell receptor beta chains reported below all come from one sample, sequenced in a study of shared T cell receptors in the human thymus. Clones were read by immunoSEQ multiplex PCR, and TCRdb kept only the in-frame ones, dropping some. The sample yields hundreds of thousands of clones, roughly 86% seen once. These records were also assigned to another study, of human thymus T cells.

The material sequenced was thymocytes. The receptors shown here come from a boy under three years old with a congenital heart defect.

V usage is TRBV6-1 and J usage is TRBJ2-5, with D uncertain. Germline V gene lookup returns CDR1 MNHNS and CDR2 SASEGT. The CDR3 is 13 amino acids. Trimming stripped 5 bases from V and 2 bases from J, with 9 bases between. The CDR3 region has the DNA TGTGCCAGCAGTAACTATGCTCAAGAGACCCAGTACTTC. Translating gives CASSNYAQETQYF.

The J gene is TRBJ2-3, the V gene TRBV7-2; D is possibly TRBD1 (5 bases). Trimming cost V 3 bases and J 6 bases, with 13 bases left between them. CDR3 size: 14 residues. Germline CDR1 SGHTA, CDR2 FQGNSA. CDR3 nucleotide sequence: TGTGCCAGCAGCTTCCGACAGCTAGAGGATACGCAGTATTTT. This sequence encodes CASSFRQLEDTQYF.

This sequence joins TRBV5-6 and TRBJ1-1; 11 bases are shared with TRBD1. V gave up 4 bases and J gave up 4 bases; unmatched junction bases: 6. The CDR3 loop spans 15 amino acids. Per the germline V gene, CDR1 is SGHDT and CDR2 is YYEEEE. This chain's CDR3 is CASSVGQGESTEAFF. The DNA of the CDR3 is TGTGCCAGCAGCGTGGGACAGGGGGAAAGCACTGAAGCTTTCTTT.

Comment on this clone: The same CDR3 can be traced to other DNA sequences in this sample. The rearrangement links TRBV27 to TRBJ1-6; tentatively, D is TRBD1 (5 bases). CDR1 and CDR2 from the germline V gene are MNHEY and SMNVEV (reference sequence). V dropped 11 bases and J dropped 7 bases, with 12 bases sitting between them. The CDR3 is 12 amino acids. This chain's CDR3 is CASRQGNSPLHF. For the CDR3, the DNA is TGTGCCTCCCGGCAGGGAAATTCACCCCTCCACTTT.

This clone came up once. This chain uses TRBV5-1 with TRBJ1-1, with D possibly matching TRBD1 (6 bases). The CDR3 is 18 amino acids. Germline V CDR1 and CDR2: SGHRS, YFSETQ. The germline V and J ends were trimmed by 0 bases and 6 bases, with 24 bases remaining between them. CDR3 protein: CASSLGRQDSRGRAEAFF. CDR3 in DNA: TGCGCCAGCAGCTTGGGTAGGCAGGACAGCCGAGGGCGGGCTGAAGCTTTCTTT.

The chain has TRBV25-1 and TRBJ1-3, with TRBD1 identical over 7 bases. The CDR3 is 17 amino acids. Looked up from germline, CDR1 is MGHDK and CDR2 is SYGVNS. The J segment lost 1 base and the V segment lost 2 bases, leaving 8 bases of the junction unmatched. CDR3 sequence (DNA): TGTGCCAGCAGTGAAAAGACAGGGAATGAGTCTGGAAACACCATATATTTT. It is translated as CASSEKTGNESGNTIYF. The full variable domain, rest sourced from reference TRBV25-1 and TRBJ1-3, is EADIYQTPRYLVIGTGKKITLECSQTMGHDKMYWYQQDPGMELHLIHYSYGVNSTEKGDLSSESTVSRIRTEHFPLTLESARPSHTSQYLCASSEKTGNESGNTIYFGEGSWLTVV.

V usage is TRBV7-8 and J usage is TRBJ1-1; D is possibly TRBD1 (5 bases). From germline, CDR1 is SGHVS and CDR2 FQNEAQ. CDR3 length equals 14 residues. V shed 3 bases and J shed 5 bases, with 13 bases lying between them. The CDR3 sequence: CASSFRGSSTEAFF. As DNA, the CDR3 is TGTGCCAGCAGCTTTAGGGGCAGTTCAACTGAAGCTTTCTTT.

V and J are TRBV6-1 and TRBJ2-1; 15 bases are shared with TRBD2. Germline CDR1 and CDR2: MNHNS and SASEGT. V lost 2 bases to trimming and J lost 11 bases; unmatched junction nucleotides: 13. The CDR3 is made up of 18 amino acids. The CDR3, as DNA: TGTGCCAGCAGTGAACCCGGTCGGGAGGGACTAGCGGGAGGCCAGCAGTTCTTC. Its translation is CASSEPGREGLAGGQQFF.

A few counts support this clone. The chain is built from TRBV5-1 and TRBJ1-1; no reliable D call. Germline lookup yields CDR1 SGHRS and CDR2 YFSETQ. Trimming shortened V by 7 bases and J by 6 bases, and 13 bases separated the two germline ends. The CDR3 consists of 12 residues. Written as DNA, the CDR3 is TGCGCCAGCTCACCGGATCGGGCTGAAGCTTTCTTT. This gives the protein CASSPDRAEAFF.

The rearrangement uses TRBV28 and TRBJ1-1; D ambiguous. Germline CDR1 MDHEN, CDR2 SYDVKM. V lost 4 bases and J lost 10, with 10 bases in between. The CDR3 is 11 amino acids. The CDR3 DNA sequence: TGTGCCAGCAGTTACTACGAGAGAGCTTTCTTT. Amino acid sequence: CASSYYERAFF. The full variable domain, in which reference TRBV28 and TRBJ1-1 provide the parts outside the CDR3, is DVKVTQSSRYLVKRTGEKVFLECVQDMDHENMFWYRQDPGLGLRLIYFSYDVKMKEKGDIPEGYSVSREKKERFSLILESASTNQTSMYLCASSYYERAFFGQGTRLTVV.

In its sample, this clone was seen a few times. The genes are TRBV27 and TRBJ2-3, with TRBD1 matching over 8 bases. There are 15 residues in the CDR3. With 5 bases clipped from V and 2 bases from J, the junction kept 6 bases outside the gene matches. Per the germline V gene, CDR1 is MNHEY and CDR2 is SMNVEV (reference sequence). The CDR3 bases are TGTGCCAGCAGTCGGCAGGGGGCCTTCACAGATACGCAGTATTTT. Translated: CASSRQGAFTDTQYF.

The chain uses TRBV27 and TRBJ1-2; unclear D gene. The CDR3 contains 16 residues. Germline lookup yields CDR1 MNHEY and CDR2 SMNVEV (reference sequence). V shed 6 bases and J shed 0 bases, with 17 bases lying between them. CDR3 DNA sequence: TGTGCCAGCAGCCTACAGCAGTCCCCATCTAACTATGGCTACACCTTC. Translated: CASSLQQSPSNYGYTF.

The count of this clone is one. This chain links TRBV5-6 with TRBJ1-5; 8 bases agree with TRBD1. The CDR3 runs to 16 residues. With 1 base clipped from V and 7 bases from J, the junction kept 10 bases outside the gene matches. CDR1 is SGHDT, CDR2 YYEEEE, per germline. The CDR3 reads CASSLCCWTGPQPQHF. In nucleotides, the CDR3 is TGTGCCAGCAGCTTGTGTTGTTGGACAGGGCCCCAGCCCCAGCATTTT.

The chain combines TRBV5-1 with TRBJ2-2, with D hard to call. There are 16 residues in the CDR3. Germline V lookup: CDR1 SGHRS, CDR2 YFSETQ. V was trimmed by 4 bases and J by 1 base, leaving 14 bases between them. The CDR3 reads CASSITPFWNTGELFF. CDR3 bases: TGCGCCAGCAGCATTACTCCTTTTTGGAACACCGGGGAGCTGTTTTTT.

The chain couples TRBV14 to TRBJ2-7; 8 bases map to TRBD2. The CDR3 sequence is 16 residues long. With 1 base clipped from V and 5 bases from J, the junction kept 10 bases outside the gene matches. The germline V gene encodes CDR1 SGHDN and CDR2 FVKESK. The CDR3 is CASSQGRAGEKNEQYF. The CDR3, as DNA: TGTGCCAGCAGCCAAGGTCGAGCGGGAGAGAAAAACGAGCAGTACTTC.

The chain is built from TRBV7-2 and TRBJ2-7; 9 bases line up with TRBD1. Germline V gene sequence: CDR1 SGHTA, CDR2 FQGNSA. The CDR3 has 15 amino acids. Unmatched junction bases numbered 7, after V lost 3 bases and J lost 4 bases. CDR3 DNA sequence: TGTGCCAGCAGCTTCCTACACAGGGGGCATTACGAGCAGTACTTC. It yields the protein CASSFLHRGHYEQYF. The variable domain in full, with the rest retrieved from reference TRBV7-2 and TRBJ2-7, is GAGVSQSPSNKVTEKGKDVELRCDPISGHTALYWYRQSLGQGLEFLIYFQGNSAPDKSGLPSDRFSAERTGGSVSTLTIQRTQQEDSAVYLCASSFLHRGHYEQYFGPGTRLTVT.

The chain couples TRBV11-3 to TRBJ2-1; 14 bases agree with TRBD2. Germline V gene lookup returns CDR1 SGHNT and CDR2 YENEEA. CDR3 size: 15 residues. V was clipped by 5 bases and J by 8 bases; unmatched bases: 5. The CDR3 DNA reads TGTGCCAGCAGCCGGCGACTAGCGGGAGGGGATGAGCAGTTCTTC. It is translated as CASSRRLAGGDEQFF.

This clone appeared a few times. The gene calls are TRBV6-5 and TRBJ1-4; perhaps TRBD1 as D (5 bases). The CDR3 length is 15 residues. V lost 0 bases and J lost 5, with 10 bases in between. Germline lookup yields CDR1 MNHEY and CDR2 SVGAGI. CDR3 DNA: TGTGCCAGCAGTTACTCAAGGGGAAGAAATGAAAAACTGTTTTTT. Translation gives CASSYSRGRNEKLFF.

This chain joins TRBV27 and TRBJ1-4; 7 nucleotides align to TRBD1. Germline CDR1 reads MNHEY; CDR2 reads SMNVEV (reference sequence). Trimming cost V 6 bases and J 7 bases; bases outside gene matches: 2. The CDR3 extends over 12 amino acids. CDR3 region: CASSDRAEKLFF. The CDR3 DNA reads as TGTGCCAGCAGCGACAGGGCTGAAAAACTGTTTTTT. Filled out from reference TRBV27 and TRBJ1-4, the complete variable domain reads EAQVTQNPRYLITVTGKKLTVTCSQNMNHEYMSWYRQDPGLGLRQIYYSMNVEVTDKGDVPEGYKVSRKEKRNFPLILESPSPNQTSLYFCASSDRAEKLFFGSGTQLSVL.

The chain has TRBV5-1 and TRBJ1-1; tentative D call: TRBD1 (5 bases). CDR1 and CDR2 from the germline V gene are SGHRS and YFSETQ. V lost 0 bases to trimming and J lost 5 bases, with 17 bases between them. This CDR3 region has 16 residues. The CDR3 loop is CASSLVFGRGETEAFF. The CDR3 coding sequence is TGCGCCAGCAGCTTGGTCTTTGGTCGGGGGGAGACTGAAGCTTTCTTT.

This clone appeared a few times. This chain joins TRBV28 and TRBJ1-2; 8 bases agree with TRBD1. CDR3 length equals 16 residues. Trimming at V came to 8 bases and at J to 6 bases, leaving 17 bases not matched to a gene. The germline gives CDR1 MDHEN, CDR2 SYDVKM. The CDR3 region is CASGKQGVPFWDGYTF. In DNA, the CDR3 is TGTGCCAGCGGGAAACAGGGGGTACCCTTTTGGGATGGCTACACCTTC.

On this clone: Germline is not matched at one junction end, which may reflect a read error. The chain has TRBV6-5 and TRBJ2-7; TRBD1 might be the D (6 bases). Germline loops: CDR1 MNHEY, CDR2 SVGAGI. The CDR3 spans 15 residues. The CDR3 is CASSSSSGQPAHSFF. The CDR3 region has the DNA TGTGCCAGCAGTTCGTCCTCTGGACAGCCCGCCCACTCCTTCTTC.

This chain's CDR3 is CSVWDRGNEQFF. In nucleotides, the CDR3 is TGCAGCGTATGGGACAGGGGGAATGAGCAGTTCTTC. The V call is TRBV29-1, the J call TRBJ2-1, with 11 bases aligning to TRBD1. Losses at the gene ends were 6 bases for V and 7 bases for J; bases not matched to a gene: 2. Germline lookup yields CDR1 SQVTM and CDR2 ANQGSEA. This CDR3 spans 12 amino acids.